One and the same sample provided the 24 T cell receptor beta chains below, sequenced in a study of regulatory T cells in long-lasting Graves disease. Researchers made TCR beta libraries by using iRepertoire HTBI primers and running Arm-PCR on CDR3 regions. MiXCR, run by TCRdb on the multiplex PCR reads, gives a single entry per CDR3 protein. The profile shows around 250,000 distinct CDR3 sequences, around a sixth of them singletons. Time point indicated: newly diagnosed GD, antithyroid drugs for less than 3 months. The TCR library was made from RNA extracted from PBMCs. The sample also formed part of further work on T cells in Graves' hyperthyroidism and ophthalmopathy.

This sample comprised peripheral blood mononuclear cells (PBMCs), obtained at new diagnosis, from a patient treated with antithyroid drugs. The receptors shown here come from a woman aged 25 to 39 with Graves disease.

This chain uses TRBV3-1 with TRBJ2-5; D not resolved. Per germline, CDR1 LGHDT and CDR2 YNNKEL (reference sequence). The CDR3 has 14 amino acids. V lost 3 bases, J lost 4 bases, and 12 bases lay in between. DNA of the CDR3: TGTGCCAGCAGCCATCAAAGGACGAGAGAGACCCAGTACTTC. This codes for CASSHQRTRETQYF.

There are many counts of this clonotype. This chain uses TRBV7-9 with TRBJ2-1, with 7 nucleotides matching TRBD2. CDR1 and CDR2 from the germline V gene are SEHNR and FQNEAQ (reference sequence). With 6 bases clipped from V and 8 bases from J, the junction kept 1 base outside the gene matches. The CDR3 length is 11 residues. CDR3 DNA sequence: TGTGCCAGCAGAACTAGCGATGAGCAGTTCTTC. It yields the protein CASRTSDEQFF.

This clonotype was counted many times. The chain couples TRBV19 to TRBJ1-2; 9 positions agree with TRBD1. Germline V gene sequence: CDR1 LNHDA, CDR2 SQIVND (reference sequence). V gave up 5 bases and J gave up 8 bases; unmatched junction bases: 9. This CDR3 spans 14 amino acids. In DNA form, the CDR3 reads TGTGCCAGTAGTGGACCCGGACAGGGGCGAGGCTACACCTTC. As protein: CASSGPGQGRGYTF.

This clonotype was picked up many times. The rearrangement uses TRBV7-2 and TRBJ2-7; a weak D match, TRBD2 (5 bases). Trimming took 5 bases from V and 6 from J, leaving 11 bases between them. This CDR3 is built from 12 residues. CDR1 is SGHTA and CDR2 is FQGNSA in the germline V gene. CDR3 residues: CASSASRLEQYF. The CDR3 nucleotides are TGTGCCAGCAGCGCTAGCCGCCTCGAGCAGTACTTC.

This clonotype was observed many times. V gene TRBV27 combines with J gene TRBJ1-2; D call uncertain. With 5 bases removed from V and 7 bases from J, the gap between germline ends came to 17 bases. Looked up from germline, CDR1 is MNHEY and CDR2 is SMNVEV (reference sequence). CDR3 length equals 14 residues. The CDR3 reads CASSPRGPGSGYTF. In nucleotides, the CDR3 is TGTGCCAGCAGTCCCCGGGGTCCTGGGTCTGGCTACACCTTC.

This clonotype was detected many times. In DNA form, the CDR3 reads TGTGCCAGCCACCAAGGCCCCCGAGCTTTCTTT. Translation: CASHQGPRAFF. The chain joins TRBV27 to TRBJ1-1; unclear D gene. The CDR3 runs to 11 residues. Germline V CDR1 and CDR2: MNHEY, SMNVEV (reference sequence). V shed 8 bases and J shed 10 bases, with 14 bases lying between them.

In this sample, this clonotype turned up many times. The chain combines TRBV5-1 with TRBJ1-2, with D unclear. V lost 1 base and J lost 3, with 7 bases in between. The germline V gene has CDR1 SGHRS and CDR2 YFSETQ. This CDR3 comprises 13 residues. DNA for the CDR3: TGCGCCAGCAGCTTGTTGCCCGACTATGGCTACACCTTC. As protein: CASSLLPDYGYTF.

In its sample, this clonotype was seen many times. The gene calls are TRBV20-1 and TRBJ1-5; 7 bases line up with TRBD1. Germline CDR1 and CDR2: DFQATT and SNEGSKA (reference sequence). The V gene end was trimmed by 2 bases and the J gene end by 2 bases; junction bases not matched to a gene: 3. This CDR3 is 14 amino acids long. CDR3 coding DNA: TGCAGTGCTAGAAGAACAGGGGGCAATCAGCCCCAGCATTTT. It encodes CSARRTGGNQPQHF.

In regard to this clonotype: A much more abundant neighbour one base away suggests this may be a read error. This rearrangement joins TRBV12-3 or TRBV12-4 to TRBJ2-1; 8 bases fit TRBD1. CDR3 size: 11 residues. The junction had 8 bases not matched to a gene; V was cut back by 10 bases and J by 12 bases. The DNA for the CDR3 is TGTGCCACGGCAGGGGGCCGATGGCAGTTCTTC. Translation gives CATAGGRWQFF.

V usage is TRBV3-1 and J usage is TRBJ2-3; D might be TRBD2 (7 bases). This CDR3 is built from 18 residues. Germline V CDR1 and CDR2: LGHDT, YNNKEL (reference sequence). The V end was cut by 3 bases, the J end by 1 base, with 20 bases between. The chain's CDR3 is CASSHPMKGGGGTDTQYF. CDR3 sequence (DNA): TGTGCCAGCAGCCATCCCATGAAGGGGGGGGGAGGCACAGATACGCAGTATTTT.

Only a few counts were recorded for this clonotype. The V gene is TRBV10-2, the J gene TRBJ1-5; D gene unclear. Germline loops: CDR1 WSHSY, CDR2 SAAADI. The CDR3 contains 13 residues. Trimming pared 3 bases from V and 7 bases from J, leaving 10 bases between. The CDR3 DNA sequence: TGCGCCAGCAGTGAATGGGAGAGGCAGCCCCAGCATTTT. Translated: CASSEWERQPQHF.

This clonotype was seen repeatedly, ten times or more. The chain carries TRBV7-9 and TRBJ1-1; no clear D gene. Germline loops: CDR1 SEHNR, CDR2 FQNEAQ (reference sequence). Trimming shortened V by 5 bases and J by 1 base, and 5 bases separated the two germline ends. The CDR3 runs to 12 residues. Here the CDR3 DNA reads TGTGCCAGCAGCCCGGAGAACACTGAAGCTTTCTTT. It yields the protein CASSPENTEAFF.

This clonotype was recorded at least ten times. The CDR3 bases are TGTGCCAGCAGTTACTCGAGCGCAGATACGCAGTATTTT. It encodes CASSYSSADTQYF. The chain links TRBV6-5 to TRBJ2-3; the D is unclear. CDR3 length: 13 residues. Per the germline V gene, CDR1 is MNHEY and CDR2 is SVGAGI. Trimming stripped 0 bases from V and 4 bases from J, with 5 bases between.

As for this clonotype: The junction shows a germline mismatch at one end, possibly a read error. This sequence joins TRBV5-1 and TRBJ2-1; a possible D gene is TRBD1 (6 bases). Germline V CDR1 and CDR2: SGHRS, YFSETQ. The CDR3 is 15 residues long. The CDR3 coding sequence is TGTGCCAGCAGCCTATACTCGGGACATGGGGGTGAGCAGTTCTTC. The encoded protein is CASSLYSGHGGEQFF. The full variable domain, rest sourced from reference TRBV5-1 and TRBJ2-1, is KAGVTQTPRYLIKTRGQQVTLSCSPISGHRSVSWYQQTPGQGLQFLFEYFSETQRNKGNFPGRFSGRQFSNSRSEMNVSTLELGDSALYLCASSLYSGHGGEQFFGPGTRLTVL.

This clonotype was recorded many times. The CDR3 nucleotides are TGTGCCAGCAGTTACAGGGGGAAAGAGACCCAGTACTTC. It yields the protein CASSYRGKETQYF. The V gene is TRBV6-1, the J gene TRBJ2-5; the match to TRBD1 covers 8 bases. The CDR3 length is 13 residues. CDR1 is MNHNS and CDR2 is SASEGT in the germline V gene. V shed 5 bases and J 3 bases; nucleotides not matched to a gene: 2.

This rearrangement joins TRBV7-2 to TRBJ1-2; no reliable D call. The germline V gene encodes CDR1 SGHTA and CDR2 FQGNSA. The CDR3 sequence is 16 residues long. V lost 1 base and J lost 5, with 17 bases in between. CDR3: CASSLEAGPGDYGYTF. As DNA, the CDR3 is TGTGCCAGCAGCTTAGAGGCAGGCCCTGGTGATTATGGCTACACCTTC. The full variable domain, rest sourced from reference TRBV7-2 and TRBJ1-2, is GAGVSQSPSNKVTEKGKDVELRCDPISGHTALYWYRQSLGQGLEFLIYFQGNSAPDKSGLPSDRFSAERTGGSVSTLTIQRTQQEDSAVYLCASSLEAGPGDYGYTFGSGTRLTVV.

The CDR3 DNA reads TGTGCCAGTAGTACCCACCAAATCAGGGGGCCTAATCAGCCCCAGCATTTT. This gives the protein CASSTHQIRGPNQPQHF. V and J are TRBV19 and TRBJ1-5; TRBD1 matches 8 bases. The V gene end was trimmed by 4 bases and the J gene end by 4 bases; junction bases not matched to a gene: 12. The germline V gene encodes CDR1 LNHDA and CDR2 SQIVND (reference sequence). This CDR3 comprises 17 residues.

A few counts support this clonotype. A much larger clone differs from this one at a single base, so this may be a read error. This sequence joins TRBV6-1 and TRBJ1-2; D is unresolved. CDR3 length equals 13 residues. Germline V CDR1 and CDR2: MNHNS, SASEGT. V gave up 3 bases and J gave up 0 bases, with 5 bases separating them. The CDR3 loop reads CASSDVSNYGYTF. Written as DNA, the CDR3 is TGTGCCAGCAGTGATGTGTCTAACTATGGCTACACCTTC.

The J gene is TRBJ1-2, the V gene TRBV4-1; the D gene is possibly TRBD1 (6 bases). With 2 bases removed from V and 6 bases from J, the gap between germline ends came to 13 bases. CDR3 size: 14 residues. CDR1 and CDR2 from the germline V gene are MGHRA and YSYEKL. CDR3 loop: CASSQKRGANGYTF. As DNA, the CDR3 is TGCGCCAGCAGCCAAAAAAGGGGGGCAAATGGCTACACCTTC.

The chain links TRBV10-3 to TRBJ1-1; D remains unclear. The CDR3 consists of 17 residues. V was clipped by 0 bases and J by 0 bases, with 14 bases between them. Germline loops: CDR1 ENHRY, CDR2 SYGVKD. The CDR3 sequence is CAISESRGTGMNTEAFF. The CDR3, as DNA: TGTGCCATCAGTGAGTCGAGAGGAACGGGCATGAACACTGAAGCTTTCTTT.

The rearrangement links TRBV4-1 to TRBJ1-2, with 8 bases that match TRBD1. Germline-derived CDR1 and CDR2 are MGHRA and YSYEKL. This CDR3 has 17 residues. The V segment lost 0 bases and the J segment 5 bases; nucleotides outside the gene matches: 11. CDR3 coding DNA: TGCGCCAGCAGCCAAGATAAGAATCAGGGGGCGGTGTATGGCTACACCTTC. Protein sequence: CASSQDKNQGAVYGYTF.

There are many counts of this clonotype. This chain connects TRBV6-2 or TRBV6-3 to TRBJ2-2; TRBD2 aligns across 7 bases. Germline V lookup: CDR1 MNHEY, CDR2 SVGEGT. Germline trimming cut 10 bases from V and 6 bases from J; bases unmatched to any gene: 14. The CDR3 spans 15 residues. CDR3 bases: TGTGCCATCCGGGGAGCGGGGTCTTCAGCCGGGGAGCTGTTTTTT. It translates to CAIRGAGSSAGELFF.

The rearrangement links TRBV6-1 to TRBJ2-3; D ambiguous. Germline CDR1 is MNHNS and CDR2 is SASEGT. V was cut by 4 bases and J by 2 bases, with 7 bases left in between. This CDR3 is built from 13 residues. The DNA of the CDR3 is TGTGCCAGCAGTGGGAGCACCACAGATACGCAGTATTTT. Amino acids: CASSGSTTDTQYF.

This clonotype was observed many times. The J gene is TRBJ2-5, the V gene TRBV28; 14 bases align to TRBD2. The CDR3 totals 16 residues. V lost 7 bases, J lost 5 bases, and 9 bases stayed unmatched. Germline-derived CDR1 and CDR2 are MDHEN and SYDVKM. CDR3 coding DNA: TGTGCCAGCACCACCTCCGGACTAGCGGGGGGTGAGACCCAGTACTTC. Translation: CASTTSGLAGGETQYF.